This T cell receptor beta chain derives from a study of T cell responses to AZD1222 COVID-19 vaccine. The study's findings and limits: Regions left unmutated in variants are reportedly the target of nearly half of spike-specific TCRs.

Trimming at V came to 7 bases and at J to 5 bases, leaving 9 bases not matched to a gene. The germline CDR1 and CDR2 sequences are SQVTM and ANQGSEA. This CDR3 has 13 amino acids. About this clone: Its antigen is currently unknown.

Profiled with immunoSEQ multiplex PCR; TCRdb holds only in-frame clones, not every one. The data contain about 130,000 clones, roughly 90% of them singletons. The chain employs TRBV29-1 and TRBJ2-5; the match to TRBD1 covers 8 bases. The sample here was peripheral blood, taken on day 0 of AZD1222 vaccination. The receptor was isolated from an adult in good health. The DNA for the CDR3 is TGCAGCGGGACAGGGATATCTGGGGAGACCCAGTACTTC. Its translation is CSGTGISGETQYF.